These 18 T cell receptor beta chains originate from one sample sequenced in a study of tissue T cells after allogeneic stem cell transplantation. Data came from immunoSEQ multiplex PCR; TCRdb stores just in-frame clones and leaves some out. The sample consists of 42,000 or so clones, roughly 90% of them appearing once. The sequences come from blood, collected before transplantation. The receptors were sampled from a woman aged 35 to 70 who later had graft-versus-host disease after an allogeneic stem cell transplant.

Only one count was recorded for this clone. This sequence joins TRBV6-1 and TRBJ2-1; D is ambiguous. Germline values: CDR1 MNHNS, CDR2 SASEGT. This CDR3 comprises 13 residues. V gave up 2 bases and J gave up 8 bases, with 10 bases separating them. Written as DNA, the CDR3 is TGTGCCAGCAGTGAATCAAGAGGCGATGAGCAGTTCTTC. It translates to CASSESRGDEQFF.

This clone was seen only once. The chain employs TRBV27 and TRBJ2-1, with 7 bases lining up with TRBD1. The CDR3 loop spans 14 amino acids. The J segment lost 8 bases and the V segment lost 5 bases, leaving 9 bases of the junction unmatched. Germline CDR1 reads MNHEY; CDR2 reads SMNVEV (reference sequence). The CDR3 nucleotides read TGTGCCAGCAGTCTCGACAGGGTTTACGATGAGCAGTTCTTC. Translated: CASSLDRVYDEQFF.

This rearrangement joins TRBV5-4 to TRBJ2-7, with 7 bases matching TRBD2. With 3 bases clipped from V and 9 bases from J, the junction kept 18 bases outside the gene matches. Germline CDR1 and CDR2: SGHNT and YYREEE (reference sequence). The CDR3 totals 16 residues. DNA for the CDR3: TGTGCCAGCAGCTCCCCCTCACGCGGGAGTAAGAGTATGCAGTACTTC. Translating gives CASSSPSRGSKSMQYF.

This clone was observed once. The chain uses TRBV6-4 and TRBJ2-3; D remains ambiguous. CDR1 is MRHNA and CDR2 is SNTAGT in the germline V gene. The CDR3 has 13 residues. Trimming stripped 1 base from V and 8 bases from J, with 10 bases between. This chain's CDR3 is CASSDLNSGTQYF. In DNA form, the CDR3 reads TGTGCCAGCAGTGACTTGAACTCCGGTACGCAGTATTTT.

The chain links TRBV27 to TRBJ1-5; D gene uncertain. CDR3 length: 12 residues. Trimming cost V 4 bases and J 0 bases, with 1 base left between them. Germline-derived CDR1 and CDR2 are MNHEY and SMNVEV (reference sequence). CDR3 residues: CASSYSNQPQHF. The CDR3 DNA reads TGTGCCAGCAGTTATAGCAATCAGCCCCAGCATTTT.

The chain joins TRBV2 to TRBJ1-2; no firm D call. The CDR3 runs 11 residues. Germline CDR1 and CDR2: SNHLY and FYNNEI. Trimming removed 7 bases from V and 8 bases from J, with 11 bases in between. The CDR3 loop is CASKWERGYTF. CDR3 DNA: TGTGCCAGCAAATGGGAAAGAGGCTACACCTTC.

The genes are TRBV6-1 and TRBJ2-3, with D unclear. CDR3 length: 12 residues. The V end lost 0 bases, the J end lost 7 bases, and 5 bases lay between the germline ends. Germline assignment: CDR1 MNHNS and CDR2 SASEGT. The CDR3 nucleotides are TGTGCCAGCAGTGAAGCCCCCAATACGCAGTATTTT. Encoded protein: CASSEAPNTQYF.

The chain links TRBV9 to TRBJ1-4; D not resolved. Germline CDR1 reads SGDLS; CDR2 reads YYNGEE. The ends were cut back, 3 bases at V and 4 bases at J, with 10 bases in the middle. The CDR3 length is 14 residues. The CDR3 DNA is TGTGCCAGCAGCGGGTTCCCACTTAATGAAAAACTGTTTTTT. Encoded protein: CASSGFPLNEKLFF.

The chain joins TRBV28 to TRBJ2-7; 8 nucleotides line up with TRBD2. V lost 7 bases and J lost 0; bases outside the gene matches: 5. Germline V gene sequence: CDR1 MDHEN, CDR2 SYDVKM. The CDR3 covers 14 residues. The CDR3 protein is CASNFLAGSYEQYF. CDR3 bases: TGTGCCAGCAATTTCCTAGCGGGCTCCTACGAGCAGTACTTC.

The CDR3 DNA sequence: TGTGCCAGCAGATTCCTACAAGGGACAGGCAACAATGAGCAGTTCTTC. Its translation: CASRFLQGTGNNEQFF. The J gene is TRBJ2-1, the V gene TRBV5-4; 8 bases agree with TRBD1. The CDR3 contains 16 residues. Trimming at V came to 5 bases and at J to 5 bases, leaving 12 bases not matched to a gene. Germline V gives CDR1 SGHNT, CDR2 YYREEE (reference sequence).

This clone has just one count. The CDR3 DNA reads as TGTGCCAGCAGTGAAATGGACAGCGATTTCAATGAGCAGTTCTTC. This translates into CASSEMDSDFNEQFF. The chain employs TRBV6-1 and TRBJ2-1; D may be TRBD1 (6 bases). Germline V gene sequence: CDR1 MNHNS, CDR2 SASEGT. Trimming removed 2 bases from V and 6 bases from J, with 14 bases in between. CDR3 length: 15 residues.

The chain links TRBV5-1 to TRBJ2-7; TRBD2 aligns across 8 bases. The CDR3 has 15 amino acids. With V trimmed by 2 bases and J by 2 bases, 6 bases remained unmatched. Germline CDR1 is SGHRS and CDR2 is YFSETQ. The CDR3 bases are TGCGCCAGCAGCTTCTCTACTAGCGGACCCTACGAGCAGTACTTC. Residues: CASSFSTSGPYEQYF.

A single count supports this clone. The chain links TRBV9 to TRBJ2-2; D possibly uses TRBD1 or TRBD2 (5 bases each). The CDR3 consists of 14 residues. V lost 5 bases and J 4 bases, leaving 12 bases between the germline ends. Germline values: CDR1 SGDLS, CDR2 YYNGEE. The CDR3 sequence: CASSQRDRTGELFF. The CDR3 DNA sequence: TGTGCCAGCAGTCAAAGGGACCGCACCGGGGAGCTGTTTTTT. Filled out from reference TRBV9 and TRBJ2-2, the complete variable domain reads DSGVTQTPKHLITATGQRVTLRCSPRSGDLSVYWYQQSLDQGLQFLIQYYNGEERAKGNILERFSAQQFPDLHSELNLSSLELGDSALYFCASSQRDRTGELFFGEGSRLTVL.

CDR3 bases: TGTGCCAGCAGCCAAAACACTGAAGCTTTCTTT. Translated, it gives CASSQNTEAFF. The genes are TRBV3-1 (or the pseudogene TRBV3-2) and TRBJ1-1; D is unclear. The CDR3 consists of 11 residues. Germline V lookup: CDR1 LGHDT, CDR2 YNNKEL (reference sequence). V lost 2 bases, J lost 2 bases, and 0 bases lay in between.

The gene calls are TRBV5-1 and TRBJ2-5; D tentatively fits TRBD1 or TRBD2 (6 bases each). V was trimmed by 5 bases and J by 0 bases, leaving 11 bases between them. The CDR3 consists of 14 residues. Looked up from germline, CDR1 is SGHRS and CDR2 is YFSETQ. The CDR3 spells CASRDRGDQETQYF. CDR3 nucleotides: TGCGCCAGCAGAGATAGGGGGGACCAAGAGACCCAGTACTTC.

The V gene is TRBV6-5, the J gene TRBJ1-5; D possibly corresponds to TRBD1 (5 bases). CDR3 length: 13 amino acids. CDR1 is MNHEY and CDR2 is SVGAGI in the germline V gene. The V end lost 11 bases, the J end lost 3 bases, and 14 bases lay between the germline ends. The CDR3 protein is CACVGTSNQPQHF. CDR3 nucleotides: TGTGCCTGCGTCGGGACTTCCAATCAGCCCCAGCATTTT.

The chain carries TRBV4-2 and TRBJ2-3; possibly TRBD1 or TRBD2 for D (7 bases each). CDR3 length equals 15 residues. In germline, CDR1 is LGHNA, CDR2 YNFKEQ. Trimming left V 0 bases short and J 3 bases short, with 10 bases between. The CDR3 nucleotides are TGTGCCAGCAGCCAAGATCAGGGGGGGACAGATACGCAGTATTTT. Translating it yields CASSQDQGGTDTQYF.

This clone occurred a few times. V is TRBV15 and J is TRBJ2-7; no firm D call. Trimming took off 0 bases at V and 4 bases at J, with 7 bases between the two ends. CDR1 is LNHNV and CDR2 is YYDKDF in the germline V gene (reference sequence). This CDR3 spans 13 amino acids. CDR3 region: CATSRDRPYEQYF. The CDR3 DNA follows: TGTGCCACCAGCAGAGATAGACCATACGAGCAGTACTTC.